A selection of T cell receptor beta chains follows, all from one sample in a study of human T cells and chemical hapten exposure. TCRdb used MiXCR to reprocess the reads, holding one entry per CDR3 protein. The sample lists 100,000 to 150,000 distinct CDR3 sequences; 8% to 9.5% were seen once. The sequenced sample was whole blood. The receptors derive from a human donor in good health. Some clones in this sample may be carry-over from other donors' samples. Both conserved end residues are part of each CDR3. Fields, in order: clone size, D gene, V gene, J gene, CDR3 DNA, CDR3 protein. A D gene is named only where the DNA matches it firmly. Clone size is stated in some rows and not others, as once, few, many or a class when expanded.

few	-	TRBV12-3/TRBV12-4	TRBJ2-2	TGTGCCAGCAGTTTCCCTACCGGGGAGCTGTTTTTT	CASSFPTGELFF
-	TRBD1	TRBV29-1	TRBJ2-2	TGCAGCGTTGAAGACGATAGGGCAGGGGGCGGCGGGGAGCTGTTTTTT	CSVEDDRAGGGGELFF
many	TRBD1	TRBV27	TRBJ1-1	TGTGCCAGCCCTCCCGGGACAGGGGGCGCAAACACTGAAGCTTTCTTT	CASPPGTGGANTEAFF
many	TRBD1	TRBV20-1	TRBJ1-4	TGCAGTGCTAGAGATCGAGTTAAGGGGGCTGGTGAAAAACTGTTTTTT	CSARDRVKGAGEKLFF
few	-	TRBV28	TRBJ2-5	TGTGCCAGCAGTCTAAACAGGGTCCAAGAGACCCAGTACTTC	CASSLNRVQETQYF
few	-	TRBV3-1	TRBJ2-6	TGTGCCACCTCGGACGGGCCTGGGGCCAACGTCCTGACTTTC	CATSDGPGANVLTF
many	-	TRBV20-1	TRBJ1-1	TGCAGTGCTAGAGAAAGTGGCTCCCCTAAGAACACTGAAGCTTTCTTT	CSARESGSPKNTEAFF
few	-	TRBV28	TRBJ1-6	TGTGCCAGCAGTAGGGACGGAAGCTCCTATAATTCACCCCTCCACTTT	CASSRDGSSYNSPLHF
few	-	TRBV20-1	TRBJ1-1	TGCAGTGCTAGAGATGGGATAAGGCGCTCTGAAGCTTTCTTT	CSARDGIRRSEAFF
many	TRBD1	TRBV29-1	TRBJ2-1	TGCAGCGCCCGTCCCGGGACAGGGGGCGAGCAGTTCTTC	CSARPGTGGEQFF
few	-	TRBV7-7	TRBJ1-5	TGTGCCAGCAGCTTTTCCGAACACAGGAATCAGCCCCAGCATTTT	CASSFSEHRNQPQHF
few	TRBD1	TRBV5-6	TRBJ1-4	TGTGCCAGCCCCGGAGACAGGGGGTTTCTTAATGAAAAACTGTTTTTT	CASPGDRGFLNEKLFF
few	TRBD2	TRBV20-1	TRBJ2-2	TGCAGTGCTAGAGTTCTAGCGGGAGGGCCCGGGGAGCTGTTTTTT	CSARVLAGGPGELFF
few	-	TRBV4-1	TRBJ2-5	TGCGCCAGCAGCCAAGATTTCGGCAGTGTAGAGACCCAGTACTTC	CASSQDFGSVETQYF
few	-	TRBV19	TRBJ1-5	TGTGCCAGTAGTATCAGGGTGGCGACGGTCGACAATTTTTATCAGCCCCAGCATTTT	CASSIRVATVDNFYQPQHF
-	-	TRBV12-3/TRBV12-4	TRBJ2-7	TGTGCCAGCAGGAGGCAGCTGGGGGCCCACGAGCAGTACTTC	CASRRQLGAHEQYF
-	-	TRBV6-5	TRBJ2-3	TGTGCCAGCAGGGAACGGGGCCCTACAGATACGCAGTATTTT	CASRERGPTDTQYF
many	-	TRBV18	TRBJ2-7	TGTGCCAGCTCACCACCGAGCCGTCAATCCTACGAGCAGTACTTC	CASSPPSRQSYEQYF
many	TRBD2	TRBV5-1	TRBJ2-1	TGCGCCAGCTGCCTAGCGGGGGGGTACAATGAGCAGTTCTTC	CASCLAGGYNEQFF
few	TRBD2	TRBV12-3/TRBV12-4	TRBJ2-4	TGTGCCAGCAGTCTAAGCGGGGGGCTAACCAAAAACATTCAGTACTTC	CASSLSGGLTKNIQYF
many	-	TRBV6-4	TRBJ2-3	TGTGCCAGCAGCCAGGGCACAGATACGCAGTATTTT	CASSQGTDTQYF
-	-	TRBV9	TRBJ2-7	TGTGCCAGCAGCGTAGGGGGGACAAACGCCTACGAGCAGTACTTC	CASSVGGTNAYEQYF
many	-	TRBV29-1	TRBJ2-4	TGCAGCGGGTACGGCGGGGCGGAAAACATTCAGTACTTC	CSGYGGAENIQYF
many	-	TRBV10-2	TRBJ1-1	TGCGCCAGCGAGGACGCGAACACTGAAGCTTTCTTT	CASEDANTEAFF
many	-	TRBV6-2/TRBV6-3	TRBJ1-5	TGTGCCAGCAGCTTACAGGTTAATCAGCCCCAGCATTTT	CASSLQVNQPQHF